This T cell receptor beta chain derives from a study of T-cell memory formation after mild COVID-19. Broader study findings: Pre-infection memory held some responding clones, suggesting pre-existing cross-reactive T cells responded.

TCRdb used MiXCR to reprocess the 5' RACE reads, holding one entry per CDR3 protein. This table has roughly 450,000 distinct CDR3 sequences, around a sixth appearing once. CDR1 DFQATT and CDR2 SNEGSKA come from the germline V gene (reference sequence). The CDR3 contains 15 residues. Trimming cost V 5 bases and J 7 bases; bases outside gene matches: 12. This clonotype occurred a few times. Its antigen is undetermined. This chain links TRBV20-1 with TRBJ1-2; 11 bases fit TRBD1. Input material: PBMCs or a T cell subset sorted from them (not recorded which). The TCR was taken from an adult woman who had mild COVID-19 (a few samples of this study predate the infection). Cell type and time point are not known. The CDR3 region has the DNA TGCAGTGCTCCCGGACAGGGGGCCGCGATTGGTGGCTACACCTTC. Protein: CSAPGQGAAIGGYTF.